This TCR beta chain comes out of a study of T cell responses to AZD1222 COVID-19 vaccine. Germline CDR1 SNHLY, CDR2 FYNNEI. CDR3 size: 15 residues. V lost 5 bases and J lost 2, with 15 bases in between. Generated by immunoSEQ multiplex PCR, the TCRdb table keeps only in-frame clones and is missing some. This table has 130,000 to 150,000 clones, approximately 94% appearing once. The chain employs TRBV2 and TRBJ1-2; D may be TRBD1 (6 bases). This material consisted of peripheral blood, taken on day 0 of AZD1222 vaccination. The TCR was taken from an adult in good health. CDR3: CASSSTQQGNYGYTF. CDR3 nucleotide sequence: TGTGCCAGCAGTTCGACCCAACAGGGAAACTATGGCTACACCTTC.